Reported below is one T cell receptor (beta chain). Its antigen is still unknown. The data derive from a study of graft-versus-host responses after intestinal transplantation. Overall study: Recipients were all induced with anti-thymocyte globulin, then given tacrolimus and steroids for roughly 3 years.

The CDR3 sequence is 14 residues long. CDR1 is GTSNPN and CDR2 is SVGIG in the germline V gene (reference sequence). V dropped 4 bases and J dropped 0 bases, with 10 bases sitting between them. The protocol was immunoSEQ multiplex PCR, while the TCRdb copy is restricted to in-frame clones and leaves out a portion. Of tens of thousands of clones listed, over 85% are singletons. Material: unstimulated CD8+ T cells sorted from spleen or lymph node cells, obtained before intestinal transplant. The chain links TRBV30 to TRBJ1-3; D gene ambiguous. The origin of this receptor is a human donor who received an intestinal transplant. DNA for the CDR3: TGTGCCTGGATTGGGGTCGACTCTGGAAACACCATATATTTT. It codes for CAWIGVDSGNTIYF.